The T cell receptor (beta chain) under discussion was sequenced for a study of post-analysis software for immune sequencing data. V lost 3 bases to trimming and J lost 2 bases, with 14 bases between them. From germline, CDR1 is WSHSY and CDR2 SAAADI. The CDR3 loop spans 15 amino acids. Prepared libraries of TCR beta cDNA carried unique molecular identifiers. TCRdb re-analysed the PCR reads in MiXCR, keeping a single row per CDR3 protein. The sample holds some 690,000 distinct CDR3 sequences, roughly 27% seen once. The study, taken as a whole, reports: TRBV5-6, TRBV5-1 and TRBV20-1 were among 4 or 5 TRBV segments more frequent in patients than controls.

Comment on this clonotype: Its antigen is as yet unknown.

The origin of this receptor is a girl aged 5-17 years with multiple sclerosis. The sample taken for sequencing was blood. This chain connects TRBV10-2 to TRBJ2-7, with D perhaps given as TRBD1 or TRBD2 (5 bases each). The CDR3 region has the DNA TGCGCCAGCAGTGAAACCCCACTGGGGGCCTACGAGCAGTACTTC. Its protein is CASSETPLGAYEQYF.